The 31 T cell receptor beta chains presented below share a single source sample, sequenced in a study of T cell clones after liver transplantation. Clones were sequenced by immunoSEQ multiplex PCR, and TCRdb holds only the in-frame ones, with some missing. The table records about 53,000 clones, less than 85% of them present only once. The sequenced sample was CD4+ T cells from blood, obtained before liver transplant. The receptors come from a human donor who received a liver transplant.

The CDR3 reads CASSRQGLFHEQYF. The CDR3 DNA reads TGTGCCAGCAGCCGCCAAGGACTATTTCACGAGCAGTACTTC. The J gene is TRBJ2-7, the V gene TRBV7-2; a weak D match, TRBD2 (6 bases). V lost 5 bases to trimming and J lost 5 bases, with 16 bases between them. The germline V gene encodes CDR1 SGHTA and CDR2 FQGNSA. This CDR3 is 14 amino acids long.

This clone appeared once. This rearrangement joins TRBV7-3 to TRBJ2-5; D is possibly TRBD2 (5 bases). Trimming stripped 1 base from V and 1 base from J, with 7 bases between. This CDR3 has 14 residues. Germline-derived CDR1 and CDR2 are SGHTA and FQGTGA. The CDR3 is CASSLIGGQETQYF. The DNA of the CDR3 is TGTGCCAGCAGCTTAATCGGAGGCCAAGAGACCCAGTACTTC.

This clone appeared a single time. The gene calls are TRBV7-2 and TRBJ1-2, with D unclear. CDR3 length equals 14 residues. Germline CDR1 reads SGHTA; CDR2 reads FQGNSA. The V and J ends lost 4 bases and 4 bases respectively, with 13 bases between them. The CDR3 reads CASSSPGARYGYTF. CDR3 in DNA: TGTGCCAGCAGCTCTCCGGGAGCCCGCTATGGCTACACCTTC. Full variable domain (remainder filled in from reference TRBV7-2 and TRBJ1-2): GAGVSQSPSNKVTEKGKDVELRCDPISGHTALYWYRQSLGQGLEFLIYFQGNSAPDKSGLPSDRFSAERTGGSVSTLTIQRTQQEDSAVYLCASSSPGARYGYTFGSGTRLTVV.

The chain is built from TRBV1 and TRBJ2-7; the table gives TRBD2 as D, unverified against the DNA. TRBV1 is recorded as a pseudogene. The CDR3 extends over 16 amino acids. The CDR3 DNA sequence: TGCACCAGCAGCCAAGTTCCACGGGAGAGGGACTACGAGCAGTACTTC. It codes for CTSSQVPRERDYEQYF.

The chain uses TRBV27 and TRBJ2-3, with D tentatively TRBD1 or TRBD2 (5 bases each). Germline values: CDR1 MNHEY, CDR2 SMNVEV (reference sequence). This CDR3 is built from 14 residues. Deletions cut 4 bases from V and 7 bases from J, with 15 bases between. The CDR3, as DNA: TGTGCCAGCAGTTCGGGCAGGGAGAGGTATACGCAGTATTTT. Amino acids: CASSSGRERYTQYF.

The rearrangement joins TRBV18 to TRBJ2-5, with 10 bases lining up with TRBD1. CDR3 length equals 16 residues. From germline, CDR1 is KGHSH and CDR2 LQKENI. J was trimmed by 5 bases and V by 4 bases; bases with no gene match: 10. The chain's CDR3 is CASSLGPGQGTETQYF. DNA for the CDR3: TGTGCCAGCTCACTGGGTCCGGGACAGGGGACGGAGACCCAGTACTTC.

The genes are TRBV4-2 and TRBJ1-1; 7 nucleotides agree with TRBD1. Germline loops: CDR1 LGHNA, CDR2 YNFKEQ. The CDR3 sequence is 15 residues long. V shed 3 bases, J shed 0 bases, and the junction held 4 bases outside the gene matches. The CDR3, as DNA: TGTGCCAGCAGCCAGCCGGACAGGATGAACACTGAAGCTTTCTTT. Translated: CASSQPDRMNTEAFF.

The J gene is TRBJ1-2, the V gene TRBV2, with D tentatively TRBD1 (5 bases). The CDR3 is 13 amino acids. Looked up from germline, CDR1 is SNHLY and CDR2 is FYNNEI. V lost 8 bases, J lost 5 bases, and 15 bases lay in between. The CDR3 here is CASGGLGRYGYTF. The DNA for the CDR3 is TGTGCCAGCGGGGGACTAGGGCGGTATGGCTACACCTTC.

The chain recombines TRBV7-9 with TRBJ2-1; TRBD2 matches at 7 bases. The CDR3 has 14 residues. CDR1 and CDR2 from the germline V gene are SEHNR and FQNEAQ (reference sequence). V shed 5 bases and J 4 bases; nucleotides not matched to a gene: 5. The CDR3 reads CASSPQRGYNEQFF. DNA for the CDR3: TGTGCCAGCAGCCCCCAGCGGGGATACAATGAGCAGTTCTTC.

The chain links TRBV10-3 to TRBJ1-1; D uncertain. The V gene's germline CDR1 is ENHRY and CDR2 SYGVKD. The CDR3 loop spans 13 amino acids. Trimming removed 6 bases at V and 0 bases at J, with 8 bases between. The CDR3 nucleotides read TGTGCCATCAGCCTCGAAATGAACACTGAAGCTTTCTTT. Residues: CAISLEMNTEAFF.

This chain connects TRBV18 to TRBJ1-5, with TRBD1 matching 8 bases. CDR1 and CDR2 from the germline V gene are KGHSH and LQKENI. Trimming cost V 3 bases and J 7 bases; bases outside gene matches: 8. The CDR3 loop spans 15 amino acids. This CDR3 reads CASSPPGGGTQPQHF. DNA of the CDR3: TGTGCCAGCTCACCCCCAGGGGGCGGAACACAGCCCCAGCATTTT.

The rearrangement uses TRBV5-6 and TRBJ1-4; D gene uncertain. This CDR3 spans 11 amino acids. V was shortened by 1 base and J by 8 bases, with 3 bases between the two germline ends. CDR1 SGHDT and CDR2 YYEEEE come from the germline V gene. The CDR3 sequence is CASSLNEKLFF. The CDR3, as DNA: TGTGCCAGCAGCTTGAACGAAAAACTGTTTTTT.

The chain combines TRBV28 with TRBJ2-3; D gene ambiguous. Germline-derived CDR1 and CDR2 are MDHEN and SYDVKM. V was clipped by 4 bases and J by 7 bases, with 9 bases between them. The CDR3 contains 12 residues. Here the CDR3 DNA reads TGTGCCAGCAGTTCGGGTTACCATACGCAGTATTTT. Its translation: CASSSGYHTQYF.

About this clone itself: Compared with germline, one end of the junction differs, possibly owing to a read error. This chain links TRBV7-7 with TRBJ2-1; 9 bases fit TRBD2. The germline gives CDR1 SSHAT, CDR2 FNYEAQ (reference sequence). CDR3 length: 15 amino acids. This CDR3 reads CASSLGAGGGDEQFF. In nucleotides, the CDR3 is TGTGCTAGCAGCTTAGGAGCGGGAGGAGGAGATGAGCAGTTCTTC. Based on the CDR3 plus reference TRBV7-7 and TRBJ2-1, the full variable domain is GAGVSQSPRYKVTKRGQDVTLRCDPISSHATLYWYQQALGQGPEFLTYFNYEAQPDKSGLPSDRFSAERPEGSISTLTIQRTEQRDSAMYRCASSLGAGGGDEQFFGPGTRLTVL.

The chain is built from TRBV4-2 and TRBJ1-2; TRBD1 might be the D (5 bases). This CDR3 spans 15 amino acids. V was pared by 0 bases and J by 4 bases, with 12 bases between. Germline values: CDR1 LGHNA, CDR2 YNFKEQ. The CDR3 sequence: CASSQDRALFYGYTF. DNA for the CDR3: TGTGCCAGCAGCCAAGACAGGGCTCTATTCTATGGCTACACCTTC.

The V call is TRBV7-2, the J call TRBJ2-7, with 10 bases identical to TRBD2. With V trimmed by 8 bases and J by 3 bases, 16 bases remained unmatched. The CDR3 has 17 amino acids. Germline loops: CDR1 SGHTA, CDR2 FQGNSA. The CDR3 DNA reads TGTGCCAGCGCCAACACCTGGAGGACTAGCGGATACTACGAGCAGTACTTC. This translates into CASANTWRTSGYYEQYF. The entire variable domain, with the rest obtained from reference TRBV7-2 and TRBJ2-7, is as follows: GAGVSQSPSNKVTEKGKDVELRCDPISGHTALYWYRQSLGQGLEFLIYFQGNSAPDKSGLPSDRFSAERTGGSVSTLTIQRTQQEDSAVYLCASANTWRTSGYYEQYFGPGTRLTVT.

This chain uses TRBV11-3 with TRBJ2-7; 7 bases are a match to TRBD2. The CDR3 loop spans 13 amino acids. Germline CDR1 SGHNT, CDR2 YENEEA. J lost 9 bases, V lost 5 bases, and 10 bases had no gene match. CDR3 in DNA: TGTGCCAGCAGCGCCGGGACTAACAGGCCGCAGTACTTC. Its protein product is CASSAGTNRPQYF.

The chain employs TRBV19 and TRBJ2-1; TRBD2 matches at 7 bases. Losses at the gene ends were 5 bases for V and 5 bases for J; bases not matched to a gene: 6. Germline V CDR1 and CDR2: LNHDA, SQIVND (reference sequence). CDR3 length: 14 amino acids. The CDR3: CASSQSGADNEQFF. The CDR3 coding sequence is TGTGCCAGTAGTCAAAGCGGGGCCGACAATGAGCAGTTCTTC.

The gene calls are TRBV7-9 and TRBJ2-3; maybe TRBD2 (5 bases). The CDR3 consists of 14 residues. The germline V gene has CDR1 SEHNR and CDR2 FQNEAQ (reference sequence). CDR3 region: CARPGVMGTDTQYF. The CDR3 DNA reads as TGTGCTCGCCCCGGGGTGATGGGCACAGATACGCAGTATTTT.

The chain uses TRBV28 and TRBJ2-1; 9 positions match TRBD2. The ends lost 6 bases at V and 8 bases at J; junction bases unmatched: 11. CDR3 size: 15 residues. Germline loops: CDR1 MDHEN, CDR2 SYDVKM. The CDR3: CASSGSGSSDDEQFF. The CDR3 nucleotides read TGTGCCAGCAGCGGTAGCGGGAGTAGCGACGATGAGCAGTTCTTC.

The chain combines TRBV6-5 with TRBJ2-4, with 9 bases matching TRBD2. V was pared by 6 bases and J by 5 bases, with 2 bases of the junction left unmatched. The CDR3 totals 13 residues. Per germline, CDR1 MNHEY and CDR2 SVGAGI. CDR3 in amino acids: CASRPSGENIQYF. CDR3 DNA sequence: TGTGCCAGCAGGCCTAGCGGGGAAAACATTCAGTACTTC.

The chain combines TRBV7-2 with TRBJ2-7, with TRBD1 identical over 7 bases. The CDR3 extends over 13 amino acids. The germline V gene encodes CDR1 SGHTA and CDR2 FQGNSA. The V gene end was trimmed by 5 bases and the J gene end by 3 bases; junction bases not matched to a gene: 4. This CDR3 reads CASSPQGFYEQYF. CDR3 DNA: TGTGCCAGCAGCCCACAGGGGTTCTACGAGCAGTACTTC.

The chain joins TRBV15 to TRBJ1-4, with D tentatively TRBD1 (5 bases). Germline V gene data show CDR1 as LNHNV and CDR2 as YYDKDF (reference sequence). V shed 4 bases and J shed 3 bases, with 9 bases lying between them. The CDR3 is 14 amino acids. The CDR3 here is CATSKGQANEKLFF. CDR3 in DNA: TGTGCCACCAGCAAGGGGCAAGCTAATGAAAAACTGTTTTTT. The full variable domain, completed using reference TRBV15 and TRBJ1-4, is DAMVIQNPRYQVTQFGKPVTLSCSQTLNHNVMYWYQQKSSQAPKLLFHYYDKDFNNEADTPDNFQSRRPNTSFCFLDIRSPGLGDTAMYLCATSKGQANEKLFFGSGTQLSVL.

The rearrangement links TRBV6-1 to TRBJ1-4; 7 bases are a match to TRBD1. CDR1 and CDR2 from the germline V gene are MNHNS and SASEGT. Trimming at V came to 7 bases and at J to 4 bases, leaving 9 bases not matched to a gene. There are 15 residues in the CDR3. DNA of the CDR3: TGTGCCAGCATGCGGGACAGAACCTTTAATGAAAAACTGTTTTTT. This translates into CASMRDRTFNEKLFF.

This rearrangement joins TRBV6-1 to TRBJ1-3; D not certain. CDR3 length equals 16 residues. V was clipped by 3 bases and J by 4 bases, with 16 bases between them. CDR1 is MNHNS, CDR2 SASEGT, per germline. CDR3 bases: TGTGCCAGCAGTGACCGGGCTATGTATTCGGGAAACACCATATATTTT. Residues: CASSDRAMYSGNTIYF.

The chain combines TRBV7-2 with TRBJ1-2; D perhaps matches TRBD1 (6 bases). V was shortened by 8 bases and J by 4 bases, with 20 bases between the two germline ends. The CDR3 has 15 amino acids. The germline CDR1 and CDR2 sequences are SGHTA and FQGNSA. CDR3 sequence reads: CASADSPGGVYGYTF. The CDR3 nucleotides are TGTGCCAGCGCGGACAGCCCAGGAGGGGTCTATGGCTACACCTTC. Together with reference TRBV7-2 and TRBJ1-2, the CDR3 gives the full variable domain: GAGVSQSPSNKVTEKGKDVELRCDPISGHTALYWYRQSLGQGLEFLIYFQGNSAPDKSGLPSDRFSAERTGGSVSTLTIQRTQQEDSAVYLCASADSPGGVYGYTFGSGTRLTVV.

This clone was recorded only once. The chain employs TRBV30 and TRBJ1-2; no definite D call. This CDR3 has 13 amino acids. CDR1 is GTSNPN, CDR2 SVGIG, per germline (reference sequence). The V end lost 0 bases, the J end lost 3 bases, and 8 bases lay between the germline ends. Written as DNA, the CDR3 is TGTGCCTGGAGTGTACGACGGGACTATGGCTACACCTTC. Protein product: CAWSVRRDYGYTF.

By proportion, this clone is medium-sized. The chain couples TRBV7-2 to TRBJ2-7; 8 bases match TRBD1. The CDR3 has 15 amino acids. Germline V gene sequence: CDR1 SGHTA, CDR2 FQGNSA. V was pared by 4 bases and J by 7 bases, with 12 bases of the junction left unmatched. The CDR3 loop is CASSSTRQGNEEQYF. The CDR3 coding sequence is TGTGCCAGCAGCTCCACGCGACAGGGGAACGAGGAGCAGTACTTC.

This chain joins TRBV7-8 and TRBJ1-5, with 11 bases matching TRBD1. Germline CDR1 is SGHVS and CDR2 is FQNEAQ. V trimming: 2 bases; J trimming: 6 bases; junction bases outside the gene matches: 6. This CDR3 is 16 amino acids long. CDR3 residues: CASSLMGQGVGQPQHF. In DNA form, the CDR3 reads TGTGCCAGCAGCTTAATGGGACAGGGGGTGGGTCAGCCCCAGCATTTT.

This clone was seen more than once but under ten times. The chain combines TRBV7-9 with TRBJ1-3; D remains unclear. Germline V gene data show CDR1 as SEHNR and CDR2 as FQNEAQ (reference sequence). The V gene lost 2 bases and the J gene lost 2 bases, with 7 bases spanning the gap. The CDR3 length is 14 residues. The CDR3 is CASSLLTTGNTIYF. The CDR3 DNA is TGTGCCAGCAGCTTACTTACAACTGGAAACACCATATATTTT.

The chain couples TRBV28 to TRBJ1-2; D is unclear. CDR1 MDHEN and CDR2 SYDVKM come from the germline V gene. V was cut by 6 bases and J by 5 bases, with 7 bases left in between. The CDR3 runs 11 residues. The CDR3 DNA is TGTGCCAGCAGAAGGAGGTATGGCTACACCTTC. This sequence encodes CASRRRYGYTF.